This TCR beta chain was sequenced during a study of T-cell reconstitution after alpha-beta-depleted transplantation in children. Unique molecular identifiers were incorporated into the prepared TCRbeta library. MiXCR, applied by TCRdb to the PCR reads, yields one record per CDR3 protein. The table shows around 600,000 distinct CDR3 sequences, with under 12% occurring only once. Trimming stripped 5 bases from V and 4 bases from J, with 20 bases between. The CDR3 is 16 residues long. The germline CDR1 and CDR2 sequences are SGHAT and FQNNGV. This specimen was PBMCs from the stem cell graft donor, taken from the stem cell graft. This sequence joins TRBV11-2 and TRBJ1-1; maybe TRBD1 (6 bases). The origin of this receptor is a human donor who donated a stem cell graft to a child with acute myeloid leukemia. CDR3 in amino acids: CASSITWGGLGTEAFF. The CDR3 bases are TGTGCCAGCAGCATAACCTGGGGGGGGCTCGGCACTGAAGCTTTCTTT.